This T cell receptor (beta chain) was sequenced during a study of cytomegalovirus exposure and HLA in healthy donors. Study results and caveats: Specificity of three CMV-associated chains for CMV antigens was verified in vitro. A later analysis, which compared TCR beta chains of equal frequency, found the HLA-associated ones more clonally expanded.

The PCR made use of 60 Vbeta and 13 Jbeta primers. Profiled with immunoSEQ multiplex PCR; TCRdb holds only in-frame clones, not every one. The data contain 150,000 or so clones, 76% of them singletons. With respect to this clone: The antigen is unknown.

Germline V gene lookup returns CDR1 SNHLY and CDR2 FYNNEI. The CDR3 spans 17 residues. Trimming stripped 1 base from V and 4 bases from J, with 17 bases between. This rearrangement joins TRBV2 to TRBJ1-5; the D gene is possibly TRBD1 (5 bases). The origin of this receptor is a male donor in good health and CMV-seronegative. Source material: PBMCs. This chain's CDR3 is CASSEGGGRAGNQPQHF. CDR3 nucleotides: TGTGCCAGCAGTGAAGGAGGAGGCAGGGCGGGGAATCAGCCCCAGCATTTT. The whole variable domain, remainder taken from reference TRBV2 and TRBJ1-5, is EPEVTQTPSHQVTQMGQEVILRCVPISNHLYFYWYRQILGQKVEFLVSFYNNEISEKSEIFDDQFSVERPDGSNFTLKIRSTKLEDSAMYFCASSEGGGRAGNQPQHFGDGTRLSIL.